This paragraph covers one T cell receptor beta chain sequence. Germline CDR1 is GTSNPN and CDR2 is SVGIG (reference sequence). This CDR3 region has 13 residues. V lost 1 base and J lost 2, with 8 bases in between. The data belong to a study of shared clonotypes between healthy human individuals. Naivety among CD8 cells was defined by CD45RO negativity and positive CCR7 selection, thereby excluding terminally differentiated effector memory CD45RA+ cells. TCRdb keeps only in-frame clones here, not all; method: immunoSEQ multiplex PCR. The data contain about 2 million clones, less than 95% of them singletons.

The chain joins TRBV30 to TRBJ2-5; D ambiguous. The sequence was obtained from a man aged 18 to 30 in good health. Sequencing was done on a sample of naive CD8+ T cells sorted from blood. The DNA for the CDR3 is TGTGCCTGGAGTGCCCAAGGGCAAGAGACCCAGTACTTC. Amino acid sequence: CAWSAQGQETQYF.